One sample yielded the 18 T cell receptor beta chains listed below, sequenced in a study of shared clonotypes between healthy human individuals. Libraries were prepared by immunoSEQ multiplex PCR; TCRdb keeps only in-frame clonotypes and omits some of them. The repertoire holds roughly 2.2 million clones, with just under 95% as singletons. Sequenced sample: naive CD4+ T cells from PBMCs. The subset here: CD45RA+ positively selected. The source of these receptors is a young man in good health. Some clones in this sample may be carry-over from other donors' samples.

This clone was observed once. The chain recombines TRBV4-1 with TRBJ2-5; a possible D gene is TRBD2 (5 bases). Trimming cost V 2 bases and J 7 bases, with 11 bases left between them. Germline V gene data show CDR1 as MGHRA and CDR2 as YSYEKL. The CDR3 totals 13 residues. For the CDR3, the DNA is TGCGCCAGCAGCCAACTACCCCGGGGGACCCAGTACTTC. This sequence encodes CASSQLPRGTQYF.

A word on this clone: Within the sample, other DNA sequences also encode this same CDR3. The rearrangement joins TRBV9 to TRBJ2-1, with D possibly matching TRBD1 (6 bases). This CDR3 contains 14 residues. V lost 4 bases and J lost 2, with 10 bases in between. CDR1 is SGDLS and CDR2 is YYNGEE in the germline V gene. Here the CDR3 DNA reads TGTGCCAGCAGCCCTCAGGGGACCTACAATGAGCAGTTCTTC. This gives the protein CASSPQGTYNEQFF.

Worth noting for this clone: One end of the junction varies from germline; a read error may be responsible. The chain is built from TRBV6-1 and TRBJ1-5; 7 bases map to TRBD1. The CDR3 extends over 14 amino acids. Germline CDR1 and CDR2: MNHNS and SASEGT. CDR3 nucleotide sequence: TGTGCCGGCAGTACAACAGGGGGCAATCAGCCCCAGCATTTT. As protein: CAGSTTGGNQPQHF.

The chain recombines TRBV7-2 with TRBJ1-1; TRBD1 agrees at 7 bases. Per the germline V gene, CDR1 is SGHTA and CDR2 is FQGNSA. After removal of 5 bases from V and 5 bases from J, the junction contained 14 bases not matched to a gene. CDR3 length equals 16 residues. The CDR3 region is CASSPLLGQGGTEAFF. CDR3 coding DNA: TGTGCCAGCAGCCCCCTTTTGGGTCAGGGGGGTACTGAAGCTTTCTTT.

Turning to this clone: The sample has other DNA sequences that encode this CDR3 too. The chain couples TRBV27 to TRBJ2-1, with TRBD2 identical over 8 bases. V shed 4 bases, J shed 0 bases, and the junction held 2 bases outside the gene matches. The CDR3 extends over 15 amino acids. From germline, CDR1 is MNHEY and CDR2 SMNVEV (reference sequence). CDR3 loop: CASSWSGSSYNEQFF. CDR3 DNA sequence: TGTGCCAGCAGTTGGAGCGGGAGCTCCTACAATGAGCAGTTCTTC.

CDR3 coding DNA: TGTGCCAGCAGTCCCAGGACAGGCTACAATGAGCAGTTCTTC. Residues: CASSPRTGYNEQFF. This rearrangement joins TRBV6-6 to TRBJ2-1; 7 bases are a match to TRBD1. This CDR3 has 14 residues. The V and J ends lost 5 bases and 3 bases, in that order; junction bases with no gene match: 4. CDR1 and CDR2 from the germline V gene are MNHNY and SVGAGI (reference sequence).

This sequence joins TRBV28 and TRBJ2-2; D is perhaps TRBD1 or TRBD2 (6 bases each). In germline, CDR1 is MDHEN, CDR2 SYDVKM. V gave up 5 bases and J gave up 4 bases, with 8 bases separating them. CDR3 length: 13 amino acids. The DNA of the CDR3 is TGTGCCAGCAGTAAGGGGGGCACCGGGGAGCTGTTTTTT. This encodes CASSKGGTGELFF.

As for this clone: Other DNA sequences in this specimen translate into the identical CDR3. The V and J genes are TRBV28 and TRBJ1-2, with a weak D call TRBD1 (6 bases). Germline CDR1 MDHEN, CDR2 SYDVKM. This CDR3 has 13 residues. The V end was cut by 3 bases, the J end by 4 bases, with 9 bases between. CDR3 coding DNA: TGTGCCAGCAGTTTCGGAGGGGGCTATGGCTACACCTTC. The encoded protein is CASSFGGGYGYTF.

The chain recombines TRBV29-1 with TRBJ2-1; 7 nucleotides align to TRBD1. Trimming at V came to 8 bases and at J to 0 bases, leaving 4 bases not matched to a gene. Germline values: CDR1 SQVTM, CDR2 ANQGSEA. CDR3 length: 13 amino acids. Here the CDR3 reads CSSGTVSYNEQFF. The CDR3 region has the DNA TGCAGCTCGGGGACAGTCTCCTACAATGAGCAGTTCTTC.

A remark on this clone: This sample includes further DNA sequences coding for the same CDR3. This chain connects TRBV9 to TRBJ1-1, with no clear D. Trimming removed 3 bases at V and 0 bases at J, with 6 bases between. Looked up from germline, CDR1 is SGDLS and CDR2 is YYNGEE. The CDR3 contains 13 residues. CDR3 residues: CASSAGLNTEAFF. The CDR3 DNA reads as TGTGCCAGCAGCGCGGGCCTGAACACTGAAGCTTTCTTT.

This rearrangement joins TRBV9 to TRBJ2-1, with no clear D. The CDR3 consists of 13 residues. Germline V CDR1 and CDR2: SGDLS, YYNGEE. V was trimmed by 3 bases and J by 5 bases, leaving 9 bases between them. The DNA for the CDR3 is TGTGCCAGCAGCGCTAATGTAGACAATGAGCAGTTCTTC. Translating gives CASSANVDNEQFF. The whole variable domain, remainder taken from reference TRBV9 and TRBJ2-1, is DSGVTQTPKHLITATGQRVTLRCSPRSGDLSVYWYQQSLDQGLQFLIQYYNGEERAKGNILERFSAQQFPDLHSELNLSSLELGDSALYFCASSANVDNEQFFGPGTRLTVL.

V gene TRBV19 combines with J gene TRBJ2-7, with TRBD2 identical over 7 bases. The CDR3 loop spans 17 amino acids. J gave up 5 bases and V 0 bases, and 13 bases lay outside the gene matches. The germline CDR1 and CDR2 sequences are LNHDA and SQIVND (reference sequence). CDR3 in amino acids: CASSIDLWWRGGNEQYF. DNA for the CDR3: TGTGCCAGTAGTATAGATCTATGGTGGAGGGGAGGGAACGAGCAGTACTTC.

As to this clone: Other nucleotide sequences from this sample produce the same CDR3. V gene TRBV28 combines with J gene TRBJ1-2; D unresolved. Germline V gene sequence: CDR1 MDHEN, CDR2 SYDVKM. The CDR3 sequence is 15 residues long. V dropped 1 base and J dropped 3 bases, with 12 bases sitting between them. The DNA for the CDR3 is TGTGCCAGCAGTTTATCGGGCACGGACTACTATGGCTACACCTTC. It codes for CASSLSGTDYYGYTF.

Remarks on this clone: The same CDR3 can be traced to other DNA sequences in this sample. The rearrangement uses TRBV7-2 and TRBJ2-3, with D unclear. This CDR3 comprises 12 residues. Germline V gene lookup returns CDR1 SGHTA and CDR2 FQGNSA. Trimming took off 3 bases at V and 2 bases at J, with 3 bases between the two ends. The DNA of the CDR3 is TGTGCCAGCAGCTTGTCCACAGATACGCAGTATTTT. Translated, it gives CASSLSTDTQYF.

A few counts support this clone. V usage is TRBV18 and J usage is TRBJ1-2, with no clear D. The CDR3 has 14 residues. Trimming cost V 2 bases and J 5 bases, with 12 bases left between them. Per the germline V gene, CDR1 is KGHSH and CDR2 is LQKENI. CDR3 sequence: CASSPGSGPYGYTF. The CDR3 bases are TGTGCCAGCTCACCAGGAAGCGGCCCATATGGCTACACCTTC.

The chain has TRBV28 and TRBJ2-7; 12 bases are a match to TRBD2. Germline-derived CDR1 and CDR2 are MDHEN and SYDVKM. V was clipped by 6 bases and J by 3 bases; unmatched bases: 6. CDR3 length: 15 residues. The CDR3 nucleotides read TGTGCCAGCAGCCCGACTAGCGGGAGAGGCTACGAGCAGTACTTC. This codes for CASSPTSGRGYEQYF.

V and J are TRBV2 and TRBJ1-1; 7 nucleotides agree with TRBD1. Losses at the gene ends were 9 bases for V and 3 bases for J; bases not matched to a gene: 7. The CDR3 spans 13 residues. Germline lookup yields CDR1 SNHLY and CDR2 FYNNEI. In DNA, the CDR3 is TGTGCCAGAACGGGACAGAGCTACACTGAAGCTTTCTTT. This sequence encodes CARTGQSYTEAFF.

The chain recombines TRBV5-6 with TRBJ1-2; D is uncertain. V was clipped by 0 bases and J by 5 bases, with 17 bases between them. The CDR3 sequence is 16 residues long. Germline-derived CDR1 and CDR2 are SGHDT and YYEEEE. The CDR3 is CASSLAPSAFSYGYTF. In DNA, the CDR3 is TGTGCCAGCAGCTTGGCCCCTTCAGCGTTCAGTTATGGCTACACCTTC.